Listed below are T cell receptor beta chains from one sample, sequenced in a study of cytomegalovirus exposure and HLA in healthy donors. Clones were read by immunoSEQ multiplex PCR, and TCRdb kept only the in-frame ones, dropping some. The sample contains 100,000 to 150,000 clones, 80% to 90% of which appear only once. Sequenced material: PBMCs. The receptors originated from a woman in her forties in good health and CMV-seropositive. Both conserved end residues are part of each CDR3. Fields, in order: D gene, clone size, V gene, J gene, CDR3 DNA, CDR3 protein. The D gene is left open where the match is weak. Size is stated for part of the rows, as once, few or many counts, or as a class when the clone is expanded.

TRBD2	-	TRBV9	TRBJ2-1	TGTGCCAGCAGCGTAGTAAGCGGGAGAGGTAATGAGCAGTTCTTC	CASSVVSGRGNEQFF
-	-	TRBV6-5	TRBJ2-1	TGTGCCAGCAGTTCCATTGAACCCTCCCTCGGTGAGCAGTTCTTC	CASSSIEPSLGEQFF
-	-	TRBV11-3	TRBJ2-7	TGTGCCAGCAGCTTGGGAGTTTACGAGCAGTACTTC	CASSLGVYEQYF
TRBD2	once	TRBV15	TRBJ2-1	TGTGCCACCAGCCCAAGGGTAGTAGCGGGAGATGAGCAGTTCTTC	CATSPRVVAGDEQFF
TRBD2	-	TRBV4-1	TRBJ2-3	TGCGCCAGCAGCTCGCGGACTAGCGGGAGTGCTAGCACAGATACGCAGTATTTT	CASSSRTSGSASTDTQYF
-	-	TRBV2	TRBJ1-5	TGTGCCAGCACCCCAGACAGACGTTATAGCAATCAGCCCCAGCATTTT	CASTPDRRYSNQPQHF
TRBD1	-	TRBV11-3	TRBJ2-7	TGTGCCAGCAGCTTAGGGACAGGGTACGAGCAGTACTTC	CASSLGTGYEQYF
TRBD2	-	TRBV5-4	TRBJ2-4	TGTGCCAGCAGCTTGGATACAGCGGGACAGTACTTC	CASSLDTAGQYF
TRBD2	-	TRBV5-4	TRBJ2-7	TGTGCCAGCAGCCTGACTAGCGGGAGGAACGAGCAGTACTTC	CASSLTSGRNEQYF
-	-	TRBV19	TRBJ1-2	TGTGCCAGTAGTATAGAGTCCCGGGGGGTTGGCTATGGCTACACCTTC	CASSIESRGVGYGYTF
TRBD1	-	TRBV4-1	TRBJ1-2	TGCGCCAGCAGCCCACCCCGGACAGGGAATAACTATGGCTACACCTTC	CASSPPRTGNNYGYTF
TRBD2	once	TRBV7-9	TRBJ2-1	TGTTCCAGCAGCTTAGCGGGAGGGAATTACAATGAGCAGTTCTTC	CSSSLAGGNYNEQFF
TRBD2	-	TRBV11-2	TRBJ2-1	TGTGCCAGCAGCTTAGGTAGCGGGAGACGCGATGAGCAGTTCTTC	CASSLGSGRRDEQFF
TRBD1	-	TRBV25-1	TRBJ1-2	TGTGCCAGCAGTGAGAGGACAGGGGGCTTAGGTGGCTACACCTTC	CASSERTGGLGGYTF
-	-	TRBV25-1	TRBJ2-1	TGTGCCAGCAGTGACGTTAGCTCCTACAATGAGCAGTTCTTC	CASSDVSSYNEQFF
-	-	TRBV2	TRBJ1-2	TGTGCCGACGAGAGGCCGGGGTTTGGCTACACCTTC	CADERPGFGYTF
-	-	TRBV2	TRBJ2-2	TGTGCCAGCAGGTGGGAGATCACCGGGGAGCTGTTTTTT	CASRWEITGELFF
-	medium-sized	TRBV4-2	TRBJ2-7	TGTGCCAGCAGCCAAGGTACCGGGAACAGTTTCAACGAGCAGTACTTC	CASSQGTGNSFNEQYF
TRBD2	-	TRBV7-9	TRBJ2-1	TGTGCCAGCAGCTTTGGGACTAACAATGAGCAGTTCTTC	CASSFGTNNEQFF
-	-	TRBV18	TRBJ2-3	TGTGCCAGCTCACCCCTCGGAGATACGCAGTATTTT	CASSPLGDTQYF
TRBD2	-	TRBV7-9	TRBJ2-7	TGTTCCAGCAGCTTAGACACTAGCGGACACTACGAGCAGTACTTC	CSSSLDTSGHYEQYF
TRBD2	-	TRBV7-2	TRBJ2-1	TGTGCCAGCAGCTTAGCTAGCGGGAGTGGCAATGAGCAGTTCTTC	CASSLASGSGNEQFF
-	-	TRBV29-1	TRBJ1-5	TGCAGCGTTGAAGGTCCGGGGCCCCAGCATTTT	CSVEGPGPQHF
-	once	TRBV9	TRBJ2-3	TGTGCCAGCAGCGTAGAGGGTGGAGCGGACACGCAGTATTTT	CASSVEGGADTQYF
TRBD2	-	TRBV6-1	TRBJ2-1	TGTGCCAGCAGTGACTCCAGCGGGGCCTACAATGAGCAATTCTTC	CASSDSSGAYNEQFF
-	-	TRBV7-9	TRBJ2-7	TGTTCCAGCAGCTTTTGGCACCCGACAAGCTCCTACGAGCAGTACTTC	CSSSFWHPTSSYEQYF
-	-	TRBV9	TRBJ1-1	TGTGCCAGCAGCGTGTCAATGAACACTGAAGCTTTCTTT	CASSVSMNTEAFF
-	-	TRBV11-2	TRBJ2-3	TGTGCCAGCAGCTGGGACACTAGCACAGATACGCAGTATTTT	CASSWDTSTDTQYF
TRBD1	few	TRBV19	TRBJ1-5	TGTGCCAGTATTCCGGGACAGGGTAATCAGCCCCAGCATTTT	CASIPGQGNQPQHF
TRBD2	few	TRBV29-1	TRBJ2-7	TGCAGCTTCGCCGGGACTAGCGGATACTACGAGCAGTACTTC	CSFAGTSGYYEQYF
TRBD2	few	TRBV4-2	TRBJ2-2	TGTGCCAGCAGCCAAGTACTAGCGGAAGGCGGGGAGCTGTTTTTT	CASSQVLAEGGELFF
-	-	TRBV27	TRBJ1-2	TGTGCCAGCAGTTTATGGGGAGGAAGTAACTATGGCTACACCTTC	CASSLWGGSNYGYTF
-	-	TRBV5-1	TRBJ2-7	TGCGCCAGCAGGCAGGGCCCCGCCTACGAGCAGTACTTC	CASRQGPAYEQYF
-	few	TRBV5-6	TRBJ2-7	TGTGCCAGCAGCTTCGGGACATCGACCGGGACTAACTACGAGCAGTACTTC	CASSFGTSTGTNYEQYF
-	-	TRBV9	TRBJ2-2	TGTGCCAGCAGCGCCCAGTGGAACCTGGGCACGAACACCGGGGAGCTGTTTTTT	CASSAQWNLGTNTGELFF
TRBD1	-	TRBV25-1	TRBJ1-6	TGTGCCGGCAGGGGGACAGGACAAGGGGTTTCACCCCTCCACTTT	CAGRGTGQGVSPLHF
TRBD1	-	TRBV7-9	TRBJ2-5	TGTGCCAGCAGCTTAGTGAACAGGGGCGGGGAGACCCAGTACTTC	CASSLVNRGGETQYF
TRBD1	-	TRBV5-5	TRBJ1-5	TGTGCCAGCAGCGCGGCGGACAGGGTAGCTCAGCCCCAGCATTTT	CASSAADRVAQPQHF
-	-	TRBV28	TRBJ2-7	TGTGCCAGCAGTTTTCTTGACAGGCCCTACGAGCAGTACTTC	CASSFLDRPYEQYF
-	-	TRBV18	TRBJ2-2	TGTGCCAGCTCACCAGGAGGCAACACCGGGGAGCTGTTTTTT	CASSPGGNTGELFF
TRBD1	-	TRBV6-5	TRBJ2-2	TGTGCCAGCAGGAAACCGGGACAGAGCACCGGGGAGCTGTTTTTT	CASRKPGQSTGELFF
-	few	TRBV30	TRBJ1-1	TGTGCCTGGAGTGGAAGGACTGCTTTCTTT	CAWSGRTAFF
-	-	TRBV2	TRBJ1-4	TGTGCCAGCAGATCGACAGCGGGGAGTGAAAAACTGTTTTTT	CASRSTAGSEKLFF
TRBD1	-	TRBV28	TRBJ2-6	TGTGCCAGCAGTCCTCGGACAGGCATCTCTGGGGCCAACGTCCTGACTTTC	CASSPRTGISGANVLTF
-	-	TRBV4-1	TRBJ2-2	TGCGCCAGCAGCCAAGGAACATGGCACGGGGAGCTGTTTTTT	CASSQGTWHGELFF